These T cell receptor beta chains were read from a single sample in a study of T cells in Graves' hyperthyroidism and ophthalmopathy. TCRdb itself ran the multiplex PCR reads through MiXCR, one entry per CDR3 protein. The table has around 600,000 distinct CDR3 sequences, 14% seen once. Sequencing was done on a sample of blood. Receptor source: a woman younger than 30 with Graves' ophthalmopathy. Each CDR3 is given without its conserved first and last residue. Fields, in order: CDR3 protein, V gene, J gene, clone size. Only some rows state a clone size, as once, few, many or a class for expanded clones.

CDR3aa: ASSLGWRNTEAF
v_gene: TRBV7-6
j_gene: TRBJ1-1
abundance: many

CDR3aa: ASSSLRGTNEKLF
v_gene: TRBV7-9
j_gene: TRBJ1-4
abundance: many

CDR3aa: AIRTTTGSYEQY
v_gene: TRBV10-3
j_gene: TRBJ2-7
abundance: NA

CDR3aa: ASSIRNRVYEQY
v_gene: TRBV19
j_gene: TRBJ2-7
abundance: few

CDR3aa: ATTDGGGTYEQY
v_gene: TRBV19
j_gene: TRBJ2-7
abundance: few

CDR3aa: ASKHARDRGYITDTQY
v_gene: TRBV28
j_gene: TRBJ2-3
abundance: many

CDR3aa: ASSVFPGQQPQH
v_gene: TRBV2
j_gene: TRBJ1-5
abundance: many

CDR3aa: ASSYEGGAPYNEQF
v_gene: TRBV6-2/TRBV6-3
j_gene: TRBJ2-1
abundance: many

CDR3aa: AGSLLYEQY
v_gene: TRBV28
j_gene: TRBJ2-7
abundance: NA

CDR3aa: ASSAQMNTEAF
v_gene: TRBV9
j_gene: TRBJ1-1
abundance: many

CDR3aa: ASSYRALPQPQH
v_gene: TRBV6-2/TRBV6-3
j_gene: TRBJ1-5
abundance: many

CDR3aa: ASSPKGSSADTQY
v_gene: TRBV7-2
j_gene: TRBJ2-3
abundance: many

CDR3aa: ASRYRTGVNTEAF
v_gene: TRBV28
j_gene: TRBJ1-1
abundance: many

CDR3aa: ASSLEGSSEQF
v_gene: TRBV5-4
j_gene: TRBJ2-1
abundance: NA

CDR3aa: ASSYVAGSYNEQF
v_gene: TRBV6-1
j_gene: TRBJ2-1
abundance: NA

CDR3aa: SASMGLAGGPAKNIQY
v_gene: TRBV20-1
j_gene: TRBJ2-4
abundance: NA

CDR3aa: ASSPNLLAELTYEQY
v_gene: TRBV7-9
j_gene: TRBJ2-7
abundance: many

CDR3aa: ASSFPQGAYNEQF
v_gene: TRBV7-2
j_gene: TRBJ2-1
abundance: few

CDR3aa: ASSLGQAGAEAF
v_gene: TRBV7-9
j_gene: TRBJ1-1
abundance: many

CDR3aa: ASSPRPHVGLAGGPNREQY
v_gene: TRBV7-8
j_gene: TRBJ2-7
abundance: NA

CDR3aa: SARAPWTSGIEQY
v_gene: TRBV20-1
j_gene: TRBJ2-7
abundance: many

CDR3aa: ASRAGAPDTQY
v_gene: TRBV3-1
j_gene: TRBJ2-3
abundance: few

CDR3aa: ASSYRTSGIYEQY
v_gene: TRBV28
j_gene: TRBJ2-7
abundance: many

CDR3aa: ASSFDPGNTIY
v_gene: TRBV7-2
j_gene: TRBJ1-3
abundance: NA

CDR3aa: ASSSIVILEQY
v_gene: TRBV7-9
j_gene: TRBJ2-7
abundance: many

CDR3aa: ASSLRGQGMYGYT
v_gene: TRBV7-3
j_gene: TRBJ1-2
abundance: many

CDR3aa: ASSSLGRDRYSPSSYEQY
v_gene: TRBV5-1
j_gene: TRBJ2-7
abundance: few

CDR3aa: ASSLLVEETQY
v_gene: TRBV28
j_gene: TRBJ2-5
abundance: many

CDR3aa: ASSLRGAEQF
v_gene: TRBV5-1
j_gene: TRBJ2-1
abundance: NA

CDR3aa: ASSHERSHEQY
v_gene: TRBV4-2
j_gene: TRBJ2-7
abundance: NA

CDR3aa: ASSEDGGNTIY
v_gene: TRBV6-1
j_gene: TRBJ1-3
abundance: many

CDR3aa: ASRHGGELF
v_gene: TRBV2
j_gene: TRBJ2-2
abundance: NA

CDR3aa: ATSDSEVYYGYT
v_gene: TRBV24-1
j_gene: TRBJ1-2
abundance: many

CDR3aa: ASSYPRTGLYEQY
v_gene: TRBV6-2/TRBV6-3
j_gene: TRBJ2-7
abundance: few

CDR3aa: ASSLLSGTGFLGAF
v_gene: TRBV28
j_gene: TRBJ1-1
abundance: NA

CDR3aa: SAREWAGGDEKLF
v_gene: TRBV20-1
j_gene: TRBJ1-4
abundance: many

CDR3aa: SVEDWTTSGTTDTQY
v_gene: TRBV29-1
j_gene: TRBJ2-3
abundance: many

CDR3aa: ASSTGLAGERETQY
v_gene: TRBV5-8
j_gene: TRBJ2-5
abundance: NA

CDR3aa: ASSFWGNNEQF
v_gene: TRBV28
j_gene: TRBJ2-1
abundance: many

CDR3aa: ASSQATTGNEQF
v_gene: TRBV4-1
j_gene: TRBJ2-1
abundance: few

CDR3aa: ASSFPLASTQY
v_gene: TRBV27
j_gene: TRBJ2-3
abundance: many

CDR3aa: ASSEWGGSGNQPQH
v_gene: TRBV25-1
j_gene: TRBJ1-5
abundance: many

CDR3aa: ASSPLLAGEQY
v_gene: TRBV28
j_gene: TRBJ2-7
abundance: many

CDR3aa: ASSSTGRGQETQY
v_gene: TRBV6-1
j_gene: TRBJ2-5
abundance: many

CDR3aa: ASSLDQGIYNEQF
v_gene: TRBV7-9
j_gene: TRBJ2-1
abundance: many

CDR3aa: ASSLWTGKETQY
v_gene: TRBV3-1
j_gene: TRBJ2-5
abundance: many

CDR3aa: ASIRAGGADTQY
v_gene: TRBV6-1
j_gene: TRBJ2-3
abundance: many

CDR3aa: ASSPFYRHYNSPLH
v_gene: TRBV18
j_gene: TRBJ1-6
abundance: NA

CDR3aa: ASSFGAPGEQF
v_gene: TRBV5-6
j_gene: NA
abundance: NA

CDR3aa: ASNLGTAYGYT
v_gene: TRBV12-3/TRBV12-4
j_gene: TRBJ1-2
abundance: many

CDR3aa: SASRGTGGGYTEAF
v_gene: TRBV20-1
j_gene: TRBJ1-1
abundance: NA

CDR3aa: ASSLGERRGEAF
v_gene: TRBV7-8
j_gene: TRBJ1-1
abundance: many

CDR3aa: ASTPGKRVSYNEQF
v_gene: TRBV6-1
j_gene: TRBJ2-1
abundance: NA

CDR3aa: ASGDSEVEQF
v_gene: TRBV6-2/TRBV6-3
j_gene: TRBJ2-1
abundance: many

CDR3aa: ATSDPFYTQY
v_gene: TRBV24-1
j_gene: TRBJ2-3
abundance: NA

CDR3aa: ASREQGVMNEQF
v_gene: TRBV6-2/TRBV6-3
j_gene: TRBJ2-1
abundance: many

CDR3aa: ASGSGTDYGYT
v_gene: TRBV12-5
j_gene: TRBJ1-2
abundance: many

CDR3aa: ASSYPGTSGSAADTQY
v_gene: TRBV6-7
j_gene: TRBJ2-3
abundance: many

CDR3aa: ASSKGVGGYNEQF
v_gene: TRBV6-2/TRBV6-3
j_gene: TRBJ2-1
abundance: many

CDR3aa: ASSQDHRGYSTDTQY
v_gene: TRBV3-1
j_gene: TRBJ2-3
abundance: few